The 3 T cell receptor beta chains given below trace back to one sample, sequenced in a study of blood T cells in healthy people across ages. A second PCR of about 7 to 12 cycles used a sample-barcoded 5' primer and a J-beta primer mix. MiXCR, run by TCRdb on the 5' RACE reads, gives a single entry per CDR3 protein. The table records 1.4 million to 1.5 million distinct CDR3 sequences, 42% of them present only once. The specimen sequenced was blood. The receptors were sampled from a woman aged 18-29 years in good health.

The rearrangement links TRBV20-1 to TRBJ1-1; 7 nucleotides line up with TRBD1. The CDR3 totals 13 residues. Germline CDR1 reads DFQATT; CDR2 reads SNEGSKA (reference sequence). V lost 6 bases to trimming and J lost 9 bases; unmatched junction nucleotides: 13. The DNA of the CDR3 is TGCAGTGCGGAACTCCGGGACAGAGACAAAGCTTTCTTT. It encodes CSAELRDRDKAFF.

The chain is built from TRBV9 and TRBJ1-1; no clear D gene. The V and J ends lost 0 bases and 4 bases respectively, with 19 bases between them. Germline loops: CDR1 SGDLS, CDR2 YYNGEE. The length of the CDR3 is 17 residues. CDR3 sequence: CASSVGGRSGVITEAFF. The CDR3, as DNA: TGTGCCAGCAGCGTAGGAGGTCGATCTGGGGTAATCACTGAAGCTTTCTTT. The whole variable domain, remainder taken from reference TRBV9 and TRBJ1-1, is DSGVTQTPKHLITATGQRVTLRCSPRSGDLSVYWYQQSLDQGLQFLIQYYNGEERAKGNILERFSAQQFPDLHSELNLSSLELGDSALYFCASSVGGRSGVITEAFFGQGTRLTVV.

J is TRBJ2-5 and V is TRBV6-6; TRBD1 matches at 11 bases. J lost 2 bases, V lost 6 bases, and 5 bases had no gene match. The CDR3 has 15 residues. In germline, CDR1 is MNHNY, CDR2 SVGAGI (reference sequence). Written as DNA, the CDR3 is TGTGCCAGCAGCTGGGACAGGGGGAAACAAGAGACCCAGTACTTC. Its protein product is CASSWDRGKQETQYF.